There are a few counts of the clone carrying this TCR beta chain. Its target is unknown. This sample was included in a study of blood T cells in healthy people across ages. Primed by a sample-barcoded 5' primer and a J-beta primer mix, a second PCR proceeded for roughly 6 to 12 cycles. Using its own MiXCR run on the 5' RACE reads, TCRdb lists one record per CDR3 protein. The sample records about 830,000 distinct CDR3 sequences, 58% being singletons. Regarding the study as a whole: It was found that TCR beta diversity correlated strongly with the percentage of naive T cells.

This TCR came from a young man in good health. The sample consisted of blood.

The CDR3 here is CSVVASGTGELFF. For the CDR3, the DNA is TGCAGCGTTGTGGCTAGCGGTACCGGGGAGCTGTTTTTT. J is TRBJ2-2 and V is TRBV29-1, with 7 bases fitting TRBD2. Trimming cost V 4 bases and J 5 bases; bases outside gene matches: 4. Germline V gene lookup returns CDR1 SQVTM and CDR2 ANQGSEA. The CDR3 is 13 residues long.